The 28 T cell receptor beta chains below were found in one sample sequenced in a study of CD8 T cells in Susac syndrome. An input of about 0.5 to 1 ug of RNA was subjected to reverse transcription using random hexamers. In TCRdb, the immunoSEQ multiplex PCR reads were re-called with MiXCR into one record per CDR3 protein. The sample lists around 190,000 distinct CDR3 sequences; around 95% were seen once. The sequencing sample was made of CD4+ T cells from PBMCs. These receptors all stem from a human donor in good health.

V gene TRBV12-5 combines with J gene TRBJ2-1, with D possibly being TRBD1 or TRBD2 (5 bases each). The CDR3 has 13 residues. Germline loops: CDR1 LGHNT, CDR2 FRNRAP. The CDR3 DNA reads as TGTGCCTCCGAGGGACCCTCCTACAATGAGCAGTTCTTC. Translation: CASEGPSYNEQFF.

V and J are TRBV19 and TRBJ2-1; 10 positions agree with TRBD1. Germline loops: CDR1 LNHDA, CDR2 SQIVND (reference sequence). V dropped 6 bases and J dropped 15; count of bases not matched to a gene: 14. This CDR3 comprises 14 residues. CDR3 region: CASSLGQGVVKRFF. For the CDR3, the DNA is TGTGCCAGTAGCCTTGGACAGGGGGTTGTAAAGCGGTTCTTC.

The chain joins TRBV3-1 to TRBJ2-2, with D uncertain. The CDR3 consists of 12 residues. Between the trimmed V and J ends, which lost 2 bases and 4 bases, there was a span of 2 bases. Germline CDR1 and CDR2: LGHDT and YNNKEL (reference sequence). The CDR3 DNA sequence: TGTGCCAGCAGCCAAACCACCGGGGAGCTGTTTTTT. Its translation is CASSQTTGELFF.

This clonotype has only one observation. The chain uses TRBV15 and TRBJ1-2, with D unresolved. The V end was cut by 3 bases, the J end by 0 bases, with 14 bases between. CDR1 is LNHNV and CDR2 is YYDKDF in the germline V gene (reference sequence). The CDR3 contains 16 residues. The CDR3 reads CATSRELIPSNYGYTF. CDR3 coding DNA: TGTGCCACCAGCAGGGAACTTATACCGTCTAACTATGGCTACACCTTC.

The V gene is TRBV3-1, the J gene TRBJ2-5; D is ambiguous. The CDR3 runs to 9 residues. CDR1 and CDR2 from the germline V gene are LGHDT and YNNKEL (reference sequence). Trimming removed 11 bases at V and 4 bases at J, with 5 bases between. The CDR3 protein is CAQRETQYF. Here the CDR3 DNA reads TGTGCCCAGAGAGAGACCCAGTACTTC.

In this sample, this clonotype turned up once. The CDR3 loop is CASSRQGASYEQYF. The CDR3 region has the DNA TGTGCCAGCAGCAGACAGGGGGCTTCCTACGAGCAGTACTTC. The chain combines TRBV6-5 with TRBJ2-7; 10 bases match TRBD1. The V gene's germline CDR1 is MNHEY and CDR2 SVGAGI. V lost 6 bases to trimming and J lost 1 base; unmatched junction nucleotides: 3. The CDR3 totals 14 residues.

This sequence joins TRBV7-9 and TRBJ2-3; D gene ambiguous. The CDR3 is made up of 14 amino acids. Trimming took off 5 bases at V and 6 bases at J, with 15 bases between the two ends. Germline V gives CDR1 SEHNR, CDR2 FQNEAQ (reference sequence). The CDR3 coding sequence is TGTGCCAGCAGCCCAGAAGGCCTCACGGATACGCAGTATTTT. Translated: CASSPEGLTDTQYF.

The chain carries TRBV15 and TRBJ2-1; no reliable D call. V lost 0 bases to trimming and J lost 5 bases, with 5 bases between them. Germline values: CDR1 LNHNV, CDR2 YYDKDF (reference sequence). The CDR3 sequence is 13 residues long. CDR3: CATSRDFNNEQFF. The CDR3 DNA reads TGTGCCACCAGCAGAGATTTCAACAATGAGCAGTTCTTC.

This chain links TRBV12-3 or TRBV12-4 with TRBJ2-2; D could derive from TRBD1 or TRBD2 (5 bases each). CDR3 length equals 14 residues. Trimming cost V 6 bases and J 6 bases, with 14 bases left between them. The chain's CDR3 is CASSLTQGAGELFF. The CDR3 DNA reads TGTGCCAGCAGCCTCACCCAGGGAGCCGGGGAGCTGTTTTTT.

This clonotype appeared once. The V call is TRBV9, the J call TRBJ2-7, with D perhaps TRBD2 (6 bases). Germline V gene lookup returns CDR1 SGDLS and CDR2 YYNGEE. The V end was cut by 4 bases, the J end by 4 bases, with 12 bases between. The CDR3 spans 13 residues. In DNA form, the CDR3 reads TGTGCCAGCAGCCAAGCCGGGGGTTACGAGCAGTACTTC. Amino acid sequence: CASSQAGGYEQYF.

CDR3 nucleotides: TGTGCCTGGAGTATAGACAGAGACAATGAGCAGTTCTTC. As protein: CAWSIDRDNEQFF. The V call is TRBV30, the J call TRBJ2-1, with D tentatively TRBD1 (5 bases). CDR1 is GTSNPN and CDR2 is SVGIG in the germline V gene (reference sequence). The CDR3 sequence is 13 residues long. V lost 2 bases and J 5 bases, leaving 10 bases between the germline ends.

This clonotype appeared once. The rearrangement joins TRBV5-4 to TRBJ1-4; D gene uncertain. CDR1 is SGHNT and CDR2 is YYREEE in the germline V gene (reference sequence). The germline V and J ends were trimmed by 0 bases and 0 bases, with 3 bases remaining between them. The CDR3 spans 14 residues. The CDR3 coding sequence is TGTGCCAGCAGCTTGGACGCAACTAATGAAAAACTGTTTTTT. Encoded protein: CASSLDATNEKLFF.

The V and J genes are TRBV3-1 and TRBJ2-7; D perhaps matches TRBD2 (6 bases). The germline gives CDR1 LGHDT, CDR2 YNNKEL (reference sequence). CDR3 length: 14 residues. V was clipped by 2 bases and J by 5 bases, with 13 bases between them. This CDR3 reads CASSQSEGGDEQYV. Here the CDR3 DNA reads TGTGCCAGCAGCCAAAGCGAGGGAGGAGACGAGCAGTACGTC.

CDR3 sequence reads: CASSLVSGNTEAFF. In DNA form, the CDR3 reads TGTGCCAGCAGCTTGGTAAGCGGGAACACTGAAGCTTTCTTT. The V gene is TRBV5-6, the J gene TRBJ1-1; no clear D. Germline CDR1 and CDR2: SGHDT and YYEEEE. This CDR3 contains 14 residues. The V gene lost 0 bases and the J gene lost 1 base, with 7 bases spanning the gap. Using reference TRBV5-6 and TRBJ1-1 for the parts outside the CDR3, the full variable domain is DAGVTQSPTHLIKTRGQQVTLRCSPKSGHDTVSWYQQALGQGPQFIFQYYEEEERQRGNFPDRFSGHQFPNYSSELNVNALLLGDSALYLCASSLVSGNTEAFFGQGTRLTVV.

This chain links TRBV20-1 with TRBJ2-7, with TRBD2 identical over 11 bases. V gave up 2 bases and J gave up 5 bases; unmatched junction bases: 8. In germline, CDR1 is DFQATT, CDR2 SNEGSKA (reference sequence). This CDR3 contains 15 residues. This CDR3 reads CSARSTSGRKNEQYV. CDR3 in DNA: TGCAGTGCTAGAAGTACTAGCGGGAGAAAGAACGAGCAGTACGTC.

V and J are TRBV5-4 and TRBJ2-7; D possibly uses TRBD1 or TRBD2 (5 bases each). Looked up from germline, CDR1 is SGHNT and CDR2 is YYREEE (reference sequence). The CDR3 totals 14 residues. V lost 4 bases, J lost 3 bases, and 14 bases lay in between. DNA for the CDR3: TGTGCCAGCAGCACAACCCGGGACGGCTACGAGCAGTACTTC. Translation gives CASSTTRDGYEQYF. The full variable domain, rest sourced from reference TRBV5-4 and TRBJ2-7, is ETGVTQSPTHLIKTRGQQVTLRCSSQSGHNTVSWYQQALGQGPQFIFQYYREEENGRGNFPPRFSGLQFPNYSSELNVNALELDDSALYLCASSTTRDGYEQYFGPGTRLTVT.

The DNA of the CDR3 is TGCGCCAGCAGCTTTGCAAGGGGCTTGAGCGCAGATACGCAGTATTTT. Protein sequence: CASSFARGLSADTQYF. The V and J genes are TRBV5-1 and TRBJ2-3; D might be TRBD1 (5 bases). This CDR3 contains 16 residues. V was trimmed by 2 bases and J by 4 bases, leaving 17 bases between them. CDR1 and CDR2 from the germline V gene are SGHRS and YFSETQ.

This clonotype has just one count. J is TRBJ2-3 and V is TRBV27, with D tentatively TRBD1 (6 bases). Trimming stripped 6 bases from V and 1 base from J, with 8 bases between. Germline assignment: CDR1 MNHEY and CDR2 SMNVEV (reference sequence). The CDR3 totals 13 residues. CDR3 protein: CASRNRGTDTQYF. CDR3 nucleotide sequence: TGTGCCAGCAGAAACAGGGGCACAGATACGCAGTATTTT.

The J gene is TRBJ1-5, the V gene TRBV20-1; D gene uncertain. Germline CDR1 reads DFQATT; CDR2 reads SNEGSKA (reference sequence). V shed 0 bases and J shed 8 bases, with 5 bases lying between them. The CDR3 extends over 11 amino acids. CDR3 in DNA: TGCAGTGCTAGAGATGGGGAGCCCCAGCATTTT. Its protein is CSARDGEPQHF.

The CDR3 here is CSVEGLLGQGSYEQYF. The CDR3 DNA is TGCAGCGTTGAAGGACTACTGGGACAGGGTTCATACGAGCAGTACTTC. V and J are TRBV29-1 and TRBJ2-7; 9 bases agree with TRBD1. V lost 1 base, J lost 4 bases, and 11 bases stayed unmatched. This CDR3 is 16 amino acids long. Germline CDR1 is SQVTM and CDR2 is ANQGSEA.

V is TRBV3-1 and J is TRBJ1-2, with D possibly TRBD1 on 5 matching bases. This CDR3 region has 15 residues. Germline CDR1 and CDR2: LGHDT and YNNKEL (reference sequence). The V end lost 1 base, the J end lost 0 bases, and 9 bases lay between the germline ends. The CDR3 bases are TGTGCCAGCAGCCAAGTAGACAGATCTAACTATGGCTACACCTTC. Protein sequence: CASSQVDRSNYGYTF. The full variable domain, rest sourced from reference TRBV3-1 and TRBJ1-2, is DTAVSQTPKYLVTQMGNDKSIKCEQNLGHDTMYWYKQDSKKFLKIMFSYNNKELIINETVPNRFSPKSPDKAHLNLHINSLELGDSAVYFCASSQVDRSNYGYTFGSGTRLTVV.

This chain connects TRBV7-3 to TRBJ2-1, with D perhaps TRBD1 (6 bases). CDR3 length: 13 amino acids. Germline CDR1 SGHTA, CDR2 FQGTGA. The V gene lost 5 bases and the J gene lost 5 bases, with 10 bases spanning the gap. The CDR3 spells CASSPGQNNEQFF. The CDR3 DNA reads as TGTGCCAGCAGCCCCGGACAGAACAATGAGCAGTTCTTC.

The chain carries TRBV12-3 or TRBV12-4 and TRBJ1-4, with 11 nucleotides matching TRBD1. V lost 6 bases and J lost 11; bases outside the gene matches: 5. The CDR3 spans 13 residues. CDR3 nucleotide sequence: TGTGCCAGCAGGGACAGGGGGCAGGCGAAACTGTTTTTT. It encodes CASRDRGQAKLFF.

This clonotype was counted a single time. V gene TRBV28 combines with J gene TRBJ1-4; D is uncertain. From germline, CDR1 is MDHEN and CDR2 SYDVKM. V was clipped by 4 bases and J by 8 bases, with 14 bases between them. This CDR3 has 14 amino acids. CDR3 DNA sequence: TGTGCCAGCAGTTCGGACTCCGTGACGGAAAAACTGTTTTTT. Its protein is CASSSDSVTEKLFF.

The V call is TRBV12-3 or TRBV12-4, the J call TRBJ1-2, with 8 positions matching TRBD1. This CDR3 has 14 amino acids. The V gene end was trimmed by 6 bases and the J gene end by 2 bases; junction bases not matched to a gene: 5. The CDR3 spells CASRETGENYGYTF. CDR3 DNA: TGTGCCAGCAGAGAGACAGGGGAGAACTATGGCTACACCTTC.

J is TRBJ2-2 and V is TRBV29-1; no firm D call. There are 13 residues in the CDR3. The germline V and J ends were trimmed by 4 bases and 5 bases, with 11 bases remaining between them. From germline, CDR1 is SQVTM and CDR2 ANQGSEA. The CDR3 sequence: CSVGGLWTGELFF. In DNA form, the CDR3 reads TGCAGCGTTGGTGGCCTCTGGACCGGGGAGCTGTTTTTT.

V usage is TRBV28 and J usage is TRBJ1-1, with D possibly being TRBD1 (6 bases). CDR1 is MDHEN and CDR2 is SYDVKM in the germline V gene. The CDR3 runs to 16 residues. V lost 4 bases to trimming and J lost 1 base, with 16 bases between them. The CDR3 spells CASSSGHQTQNTEAFF. The CDR3 DNA reads as TGTGCCAGCAGTTCGGGACACCAAACGCAGAACACTGAAGCTTTCTTT.

This clonotype was seen more than once but under ten times. This rearrangement joins TRBV5-6 to TRBJ2-3; 8 bases align to TRBD1. V shed 2 bases and J 3 bases; nucleotides not matched to a gene: 2. The CDR3 has 14 amino acids. The germline V gene has CDR1 SGHDT and CDR2 YYEEEE. The CDR3 coding sequence is TGTGCCAGCAGCTTAAGACAGGGGACAGATACGCAGTATTTT. This codes for CASSLRQGTDTQYF. Using reference TRBV5-6 and TRBJ2-3 for the parts outside the CDR3, the full variable domain is DAGVTQSPTHLIKTRGQQVTLRCSPKSGHDTVSWYQQALGQGPQFIFQYYEEEERQRGNFPDRFSGHQFPNYSSELNVNALLLGDSALYLCASSLRQGTDTQYFGPGTRLTVL.